The 3 T cell receptor beta chains listed next were all sequenced from one sample in a study of beta chain features in type 1 diabetes. Since all of the isolated RNA was reverse transcribed, expressed TCRB transcripts were what got sequenced. TCRdb keeps only in-frame clones here, not all; method: immunoSEQ multiplex PCR. The sample lists 220,000 or so clones, approximately 70% seen once, with 0.053% in the top ten. The sequencing sample was made of naive CD4+ T cells from blood. The origin of the receptors is a man aged 25 to 45 in good health.

This clone was recorded only once. The chain joins TRBV30 to TRBJ2-5, with a possible D match to TRBD1 (6 bases). The length of the CDR3 is 11 residues. Looked up from germline, CDR1 is GTSNPN and CDR2 is SVGIG (reference sequence). The germline V and J ends were trimmed by 2 bases and 7 bases, with 8 bases remaining between them. In DNA, the CDR3 is TGTGCCTGGAGTAAAGGGGGGACCCAGTACTTC. Translation gives CAWSKGGTQYF.

V and J are TRBV30 and TRBJ2-3; TRBD2 might be the D (6 bases). There are 13 residues in the CDR3. Germline values: CDR1 GTSNPN, CDR2 SVGIG (reference sequence). V gave up 3 bases and J gave up 4 bases, with 11 bases separating them. The CDR3 coding sequence is TGTGCCTGGAGCGGGGGTATCCCAGATACGCAGTATTTT. It specifies CAWSGGIPDTQYF.

CDR3 region: CASSLEGAREKLFF. The CDR3 bases are TGTGCCAGCAGCTTAGAGGGGGCGCGTGAAAAACTGTTTTTT. The gene calls are TRBV7-9 and TRBJ1-4, with 7 bases aligning to TRBD1. Germline CDR1 reads SEHNR; CDR2 reads FQNEAQ (reference sequence). The V gene end was trimmed by 1 base and the J gene end by 7 bases; junction bases not matched to a gene: 3. CDR3 length: 14 amino acids.